This is a list of T cell receptor beta chains from one sample in a study of blood T cell repertoires in COVID-19. The method was immunoSEQ multiplex PCR; TCRdb's version includes in-frame clones alone and lacks a portion of them. The table records under 200,000 clones, about three quarters of them present only once. Material: peripheral blood. Receptors originate from a man between 65 and 85 years old with acute or convalescent COVID-19. Each CDR3 is given with its conserved first and last residue.

cdr3_aa,v_call
CASSDPSEGLNTEAFF,TRBV2
CASSSRTGGHYGYTF,TRBV28
CASSSGTSGGNEQYF,TRBV6-5
CASSIQGANYGYTF,TRBV5-6
CASSPGTGREKLFF,TRBV18
CSVGAGGDYGYTF,TRBV29-1
CASSFGGGYEQYF,TRBV7-9
CASSLSWTRDEQYF,TRBV5-8
CASTNRGDTGELFF,TRBV5-4
CASSLGWTGANTGELFF,TRBV5-8
CASSFRQGDGYTF,TRBV11-3
CASSKPHRAGYTF,TRBV6-5
CASRDPRTSGGNEQFF,TRBV19
CASAPFTGANTGELFF,TRBV7-2
CASSAQGSGNSPLHF,TRBV14
CASNDRDYGYTF,TRBV19
CASEGGAERGETQYF,TRBV19
CATNRGLGEKLFF,TRBV7-2
CASRRTGGNTIYF,TRBV6-5
CASTLGRGRDYGYTF,TRBV28
CATSDLRAEGYEQYF,TRBV24-1
CASSITTGAKYSYEQYF,TRBV19
CASSVVTGEISGNTIYF,TRBV9
CASRLDRITGELFF,TRBV11-2
CASTTGTSGGPENEQFF,TRBV19
CASSYQGEWVF,TRBV3-1/TRBV3-2
CASSRLAGGTDTQYF,TRBV2
CASSDQGAGTEAFF,TRBV6-4
CASSVRGRGIYEQYF,TRBV7-8
CASSPGTGETYEQYF,TRBV3-1/TRBV3-2
CASSGQGRAREQYF,TRBV2
CASRLWGNEAFF,TRBV12-3/TRBV12-4
CASSPRDRGRNEQFF,TRBV3-1/TRBV3-2
CASSLAGFYEQYF,TRBV5-1
CASSLDGLAGVIEQFF,TRBV7-2
CASSLAIVSGELFF,TRBV7-8
CASTAGRGYNSPLHF,TRBV6-5
CASSISLSNQPQHF,TRBV19
CASSFQGTNEKLFF,TRBV6-5
CASSYRRQGQYEQYF,TRBV6-5
CASSLSGGDTQYF,TRBV10-1
CASSMTGGPLNSPLHF,TRBV19
CASNVAGGPSEQFF,TRBV10-2
CASSYDSSYEQYF,TRBV6-5
CASSLPGQYYSYTF,TRBV28
CASIKGQEDEKLFF,TRBV6-5
CASSQDFLLRARPYEQYF,TRBV3-1/TRBV3-2
CASSYSLAPYEQYF,TRBV6-5
CASGSRTVSGNTIYF,TRBV7-2
CASSQASSRPLYNEQFF,TRBV4-1
CASSPTSGSYEQYF,TRBV5-4
CASSLGTTGADTQYF,TRBV9
CASSPQAGSYEQYF,TRBV6-5
CASSLPPATGELFF,TRBV5-1
CSLGTSYEQYF,TRBV20-1
CASSFGGYGYTF,TRBV28
CASTKRGEGTEAFF,TRBV19
CAWTQGARSPLHF,TRBV30